This TCR beta chain is from a study of T cell repertoires in cytomegalovirus infection. Study-wide context: Alongside well-studied HLA-B-restricted CMV epitopes, recently identified HLA-C-restricted CMV epitopes were also used. Evidence of both CMV infection and a matching HLA type came from public TCR beta signatures. Study-level findings and limits: Individuals carrying CMV plus the relevant HLA were identified by cumulative frequency of public TCR beta families. Clonotype analysis showed dominance of the ex vivo response by HLA-C-restricted CMV-specific TCR beta clonotypes.

TCRdb re-analysed the reads in MiXCR, keeping a single row per CDR3 protein. The sample contains fewer than 850,000 distinct CDR3 sequences, almost 30% of which appear only once. The V gene's germline CDR1 is ENHRY and CDR2 SYGVKD. The V and J ends lost 0 bases and 4 bases, in that order; junction bases with no gene match: 14. CDR3 length: 19 residues. Only a few counts were recorded for this clonotype. The antigen is undetermined. This receptor was obtained from a human donor in good health (CMV status not recorded). Some clones in this sample may be carry-over from other donors' samples. Sequenced material: cultured CD8+ T cells from PBMCs, taken from culture after CMV antigen stimulation. The chain carries TRBV10-3 and TRBJ2-5; 10 nucleotides line up with TRBD1. The CDR3 sequence is CAISESSVGQGPPGETQYF. The CDR3 DNA reads as TGTGCCATCAGTGAGTCGTCGGTGGGACAGGGGCCCCCCGGAGAGACCCAGTACTTC.